This TCR beta chain was observed in a study of beta chain features in type 1 diabetes (dated by TCRdb to 2016 to 2019). Context from the whole study: Patients and healthy donors did not differ in mean age, gender distribution, total cell number or subset yield. In the study, recently diagnosed type 1 diabetes patients and matched healthy donors were compared on the TCRB repertoires of their sorted circulating CD4+ T cell subsets. Naive and central memory subsets were obtained from all 30 or so donors, but regulatory and stem cell-like memory subsets were isolated from only 8 patients and about eight healthy donors. Across all samples, 107,917,701 sorted cells were examined, and cell number per subset correlated strongly with RNA yield.

The entire amount of isolated RNA was reverse transcribed using the High Capacity cDNA Reverse Transcription Kit, so the sequenced TCRB transcripts were expressed ones. Survey-depth immunoSEQ sequencing was performed on stem cell-like memory T cell samples, with an average of roughly 1 million total reads per sample. Sorted cells were lysed in RLT buffer and RNA was extracted with DNase-treated RNeasy Micro or Mini kits, depending on cell number. To prevent cross-contamination, every cell subset was processed on its own, while patient and healthy donor samples were processed together. The immunoSEQ multiplex PCR was used to amplify TCRB sequences from cDNA, yielding 87-bp fragments that span the CDR3 region. Amplicons were sequenced on the Illumina HiSeq platform. Per the authors' processing: PCR bias was computationally corrected using synthetic template baselines, reads within Hamming distance 2 were collapsed, and singletons that could not be merged were discarded. By aligning reads against IMGT, V, D and J genes, CDR3 length, and insertions or deletions at six rearrangement sites were assigned. Within each subset, clonotype counts were normalized to sorted cell number, and only after that were true diversity and Gini coefficients computed with the tcR R package. Repertoire sharing was quantified using the overlap coefficient calculated on TCRB nucleotide sequences. As stored in TCRdb, this immuneACCESS dataset retains in-frame rearrangements with V and J assigned. A fraction of the clones does not appear; measured against another copy, unresolved V genes explain less than half of the discrepancy, and the remainder lacks a known reason. That table gives V, J and clone size, and the DNA gave D and trimming. The sample yields 20,000 to 25,000 clones; 68% were counted once. The ten largest clones represent 1.1% of the sample.

Comments on this clone: There is no known antigen for this receptor. No base-level quality is on record; no much larger clone is a single base apart.

From each donor, a single peripheral blood sample of approximately 110 mL on average was drawn into heparinised tubes. Using a panel that included CD45RO, CCR7, CD25, CD127, CD95 and CD27, naive, central memory, regulatory and stem cell-like memory CD4+ T cells were sorted on a BD FACSAria II. A purity above 95% was achieved for all sorted populations. Right away, PBMCs were isolated by Lymphoprep density gradient centrifugation and were stained directly, with no culture step. So that batch effects would be minimized, each experiment stained and sorted samples in pairs, pairing one healthy donor with one patient. Summary of the overall study and its limitations: In all four CD4+ subsets, TCRB CDR3 length was moderately but significantly shorter in type 1 diabetes patients. Because small numbers of individuals were included in the HLA sub-analyses, any influence of HLA type on TCRB rearrangement was left unresolved. Because cDNA was sequenced instead of genomic DNA, activated cells with high expression could be over-represented, although the groups did not differ in activation or CD3 levels. The naive, central memory and regulatory TCRB repertoires appeared to resemble one another more closely among patients than among healthy donors. Shorter templates might have been favored by PCR, but patient and control samples were amplified and corrected together, so both groups would have been affected equally by any skew. Fewer insertions and more nucleotide deletions at VDJ recombination sites were observed in patients with type 1 diabetes, implying thymic rearrangement abnormalities.

After removal of 0 bases from V and 9 bases from J, the junction retains 4 bases not matched to a gene. The CDR3 goes from the cysteine to the phenylalanine over 13 residues. The DNA shown is the 39-base CDR3, in frame from base 1. CDR1 is given as SGHRS and CDR2 as YFSETQ, both from the germline V gene. Recombination connected TRBV5-1 to TRBJ2-5, with 8 junctional bases fitting TRBD1. The sample taken for sequencing was stem cell memory CD4+ T cells from blood. This sample's cell subset or site label indicates: stem cell-like memory CD4+ T cells. The receptor was isolated from a woman aged 40 to 50 with type 1 diabetes. The CDR3 here reads CASSLAGGDPQYF. The bases are TGCGCCAGCAGCTTGGCAGGGGGCGACCCCCAGTACTTC.